Listed here is a single TCR beta chain. Its antigen is undetermined. This record comes from a study of shared clonotypes between healthy human individuals. Study-wide points: Around 4.9% of naive CD4 clonotypes were shared across a few donors.

Data came from immunoSEQ multiplex PCR; TCRdb stores just in-frame clones and leaves some out. The data contain around 650,000 clones, roughly 95% of them singletons. It was CD45RO-negative cells, positively selected for CCR7, that made up naive CD8 cells, with terminally differentiated effector memory CD45RA+ cells excluded. The CDR3 extends over 15 amino acids. Germline V gene sequence: CDR1 MNHEY, CDR2 SMNVEV (reference sequence). V lost 3 bases to trimming and J lost 0 bases, with 9 bases between them. What was sequenced was naive CD8+ T cells sorted from blood. The TCR comes from a woman in her twenties or thirties in good health. The chain uses TRBV27 and TRBJ1-5; the D is unclear. CDR3 residues: CASSFGRDSNQPQHF. The CDR3 DNA is TGTGCCAGCAGTTTCGGACGAGATAGCAATCAGCCCCAGCATTTT.